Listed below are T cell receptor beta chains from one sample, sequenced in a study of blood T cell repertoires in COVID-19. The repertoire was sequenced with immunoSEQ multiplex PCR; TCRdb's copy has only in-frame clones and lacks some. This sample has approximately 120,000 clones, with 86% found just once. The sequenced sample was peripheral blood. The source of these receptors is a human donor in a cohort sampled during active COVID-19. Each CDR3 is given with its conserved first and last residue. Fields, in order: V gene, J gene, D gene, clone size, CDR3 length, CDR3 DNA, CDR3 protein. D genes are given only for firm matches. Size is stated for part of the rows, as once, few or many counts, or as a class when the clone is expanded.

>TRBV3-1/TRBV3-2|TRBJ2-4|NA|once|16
TGTGCCAGCAGCCAAGGGACTCTTGGCGAGCCAAACATTCAGTACTTC
CASSQGTLGEPNIQYF
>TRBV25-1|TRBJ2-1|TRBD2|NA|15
TGTGCCAGCAGTAGGACTAGAGCGGGAGTTAGTGAGCAGTTCTTC
CASSRTRAGVSEQFF
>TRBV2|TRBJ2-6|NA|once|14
TGTGCCAGCACGAGGGAGCCAGGGGCCAACGTCCTGACTTTC
CASTREPGANVLTF
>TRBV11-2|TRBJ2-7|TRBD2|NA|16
TGTGCCAGCAGCTGGGGACTAGCGGGGGTTTCCTACGAGCAGTACTTC
CASSWGLAGVSYEQYF
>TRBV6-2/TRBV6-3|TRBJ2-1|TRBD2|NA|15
TGTGCCAGCAGTTCCGGGACTAGCGGGAGTAATGAGCAGTTCTTC
CASSSGTSGSNEQFF
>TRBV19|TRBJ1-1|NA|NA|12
TGTGCCAGTAGCTTGACTAGGACTGAAGCTTTCTTT
CASSLTRTEAFF
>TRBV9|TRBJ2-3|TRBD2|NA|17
TGTGCCAGCAGCGTAGGGAGGACTAGTTGGGGGGGAGATACGCAGTATTTT
CASSVGRTSWGGDTQYF
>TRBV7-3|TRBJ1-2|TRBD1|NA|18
TGTGCCAGCAGCTTAATCAGGGGACAGGGTGGAGAATCGGGCGGCTACACCTTC
CASSLIRGQGGESGGYTF
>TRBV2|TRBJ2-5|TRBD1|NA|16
TGTGCCAGCAGTGAAGCGCTTCGGCAGGGGGCGGAGACCCAGTACTTC
CASSEALRQGAETQYF
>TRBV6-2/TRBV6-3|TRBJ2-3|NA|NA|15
TGTGCCAGCAGTTCTTGGGGCCAGGGCGGCGGTACGCAGTATTTT
CASSSWGQGGGTQYF
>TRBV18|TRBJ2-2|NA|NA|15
TGTGCCAGCTCACCCAGGGCGGGAACCACCGGGGAGCTGTTTTTT
CASSPRAGTTGELFF
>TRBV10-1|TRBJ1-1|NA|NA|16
TGCGCCAGCAGCCCCCCGGGTCGGGGAGGTCTCACTGAAGCTTTCTTT
CASSPPGRGGLTEAFF
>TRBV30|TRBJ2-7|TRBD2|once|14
TGTGCCTGGAGCGCGGTGGGGGAGGGCGGGGAGCAGTACTTC
CAWSAVGEGGEQYF
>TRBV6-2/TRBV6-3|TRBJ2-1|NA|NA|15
TGTGCCAGCAGTTCAGACTACCTTCCCTACAATGAGCAGTTCTTC
CASSSDYLPYNEQFF
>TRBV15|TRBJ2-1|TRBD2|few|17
TGTGCCACCTGTTTAGGGGACGGGAGCGGGATCTACAATGAGCAGTTCTTC
CATCLGDGSGIYNEQFF
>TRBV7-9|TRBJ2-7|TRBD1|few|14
TGTGCCAGCAGCTCGAAGACAGGGCCTTACGAGCAGTACTTC
CASSSKTGPYEQYF
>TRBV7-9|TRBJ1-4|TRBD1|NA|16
TGTGCCAGCAGCTTAGGTGGACAGGGCTATAATGAAAAACTGTTTTTT
CASSLGGQGYNEKLFF
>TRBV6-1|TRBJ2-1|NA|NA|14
TGTGCCAGCAGTGAAAGGTCAAGAGGGAATGAGCAGTTCTTC
CASSERSRGNEQFF
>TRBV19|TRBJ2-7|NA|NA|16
TGTGCCAGTAGTATGCAGGGTGGAACGTCTGCTTACGAGCAGTACTTC
CASSMQGGTSAYEQYF
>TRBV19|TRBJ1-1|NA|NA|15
TGTGCCAGTAGTATGGGGTTGTCGGGGGGCTTGAGGGCTTTCTTT
CASSMGLSGGLRAFF
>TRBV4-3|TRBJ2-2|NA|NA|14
TGCGCCAGCAGCCAAGTTACGAACACCGGGGAGCTGTTTTTT
CASSQVTNTGELFF
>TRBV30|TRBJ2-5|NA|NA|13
TGTGCCTCTCTGGAGCCGGGAAGAGAGACCCAGTACTTC
CASLEPGRETQYF
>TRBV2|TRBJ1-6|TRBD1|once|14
TGTGCCAGCTCCGACAGGGGAGCGGATTCACCCCTCCACTTT
CASSDRGADSPLHF
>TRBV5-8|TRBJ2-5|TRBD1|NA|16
TGTGCCAGCAGCCCCAGCGGTCGGGACAGACAAGAGACCCAGTACTTC
CASSPSGRDRQETQYF
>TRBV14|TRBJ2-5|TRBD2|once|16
TGTGCCAGCAGCCAGCCGGGACTAGAGAGTCGGGAGACCCAGTACTTC
CASSQPGLESRETQYF
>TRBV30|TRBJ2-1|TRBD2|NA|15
TGTGCCTGGAGCTATAGCGGGGGGCCCTACAATGAGCAGTTCTTC
CAWSYSGGPYNEQFF
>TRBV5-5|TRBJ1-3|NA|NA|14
TGTGCCAGCAGCTTGGGGGGCTACGGAAAGACCATATATTTT
CASSLGGYGKTIYF
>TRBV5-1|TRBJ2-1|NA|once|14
TGCGCCAGCACCCTTGGCGGGACCTACAATGAGCAGTTCTTC
CASTLGGTYNEQFF
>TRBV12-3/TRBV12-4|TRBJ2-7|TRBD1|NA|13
TGTGCCAGCAGGGGGACAGGGACCTACGAGCAGTACTTC
CASRGTGTYEQYF
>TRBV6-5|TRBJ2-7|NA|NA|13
TGTGCCAGCAGTTCGACAGGATCTGGCGAGCAGTACTTC
CASSSTGSGEQYF
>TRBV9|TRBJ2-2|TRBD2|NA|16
TGTGCCAGCAGCGCCGGGACTAGCGGGAGAACCGGGGAGCTGTTTTTT
CASSAGTSGRTGELFF
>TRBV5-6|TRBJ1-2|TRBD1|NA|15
TGTGCCAGCAGCAGGGGACAGGCCTTTAACTATGGCTACACCTTC
CASSRGQAFNYGYTF
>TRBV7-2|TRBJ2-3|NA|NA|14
TGTGCCAGCAGCCGCCCCGAGTACCCAGATACGCAGTATTTT
CASSRPEYPDTQYF
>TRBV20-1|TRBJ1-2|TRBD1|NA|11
TGCAGTGCTGGTCAGGGGGATGGCTACACCTTC
CSAGQGDGYTF
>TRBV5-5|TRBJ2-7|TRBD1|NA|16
TGTGCCAGCAGCTTGGGTTTGGGACAGGGCTCCTACGAGCAGTACTTC
CASSLGLGQGSYEQYF
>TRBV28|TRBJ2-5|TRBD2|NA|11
TGTGCCAGCGCGGGAGTGGAGACCCAGTACTTC
CASAGVETQYF
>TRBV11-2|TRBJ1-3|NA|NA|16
TGTGCCAGCAGCCCTACCTATGTTGGGGCCGGAAACACCATATATTTT
CASSPTYVGAGNTIYF
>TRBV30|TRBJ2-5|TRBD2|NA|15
TGTGCCTGGAGCCTAGCGGGTGTTAAACAAGAGACCCAGTACTTC
CAWSLAGVKQETQYF
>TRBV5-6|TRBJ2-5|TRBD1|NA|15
TGTGCCAGCAGCTTGAGGACAGGGTGGGGTGAGACCCAGTACTTC
CASSLRTGWGETQYF
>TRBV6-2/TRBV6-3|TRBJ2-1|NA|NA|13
TGTGCCAGCAGTTTCCTCGTTTACAATGAGCAGTTCTTC
CASSFLVYNEQFF
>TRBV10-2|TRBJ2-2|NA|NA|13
TGCGCCAGCGGGAGATCAGGCACCGGGGAGCTGTTTTTT
CASGRSGTGELFF
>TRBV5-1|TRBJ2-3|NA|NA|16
TGCGCCAGCAGCTTTTTGGCCTCGAGCGGCACAGATACGCAGTATTTT
CASSFLASSGTDTQYF
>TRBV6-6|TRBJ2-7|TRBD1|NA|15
TGTGCCAGCAGTCCTCAGACAGGGGGGTACTACGAGCAGTACTTC
CASSPQTGGYYEQYF
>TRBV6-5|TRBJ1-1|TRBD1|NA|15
TGTGCCAGCAGTTCTGGGACAGGGACGAACACTGAAGCTTTCTTT
CASSSGTGTNTEAFF
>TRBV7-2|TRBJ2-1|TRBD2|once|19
TGTGCCAGCAGCGTGGGACTAGCGGGGGATGGAGCTCCTGGCAATGAGCAGTTCTTC
CASSVGLAGDGAPGNEQFF
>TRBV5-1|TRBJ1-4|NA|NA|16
TGCGCCAGCAGCTTGCAGGGAACCCCCACTAATGAAAAACTGTTTTTT
CASSLQGTPTNEKLFF